This is a list of T cell receptor beta chains from one sample in a study of CD8 T cells in Susac syndrome. TCRdb re-called the immunoSEQ multiplex PCR reads through MiXCR, storing one row per CDR3 protein. The table records about 130,000 distinct CDR3 sequences, 65% to 90% of them present only once. Sequencing was performed on CD8+ T cells from PBMCs. Receptors originate from a human donor with multiple sclerosis. CDR3s include the opening cysteine and the closing phenylalanine or tryptophan.

>TRBV27|TRBJ2-2
CASSLYQGDPTGELFF
>TRBV5-1|TRBJ1-2
CASSSPGDGDYGYTF
>TRBV6-5|TRBJ2-4
CASNDGGTKNIQYF
>TRBV30|TRBJ2-2
CAWSVREWGTGELFF
>TRBV19|TRBJ2-1
CASSWRDSGYNEQFF
>TRBV19|TRBJ2-5
CASSISWEGGLTTQYF
>TRBV6-6|TRBJ2-5
CASSYMGLEQETQYF
>TRBV3-1|TRBJ2-1
CASSQWTSGRGYEQFF
>TRBV5-6|TRBJ2-1
CASSLRPSARGASNEQFF
>TRBV28|TRBJ2-2
CASSLRFGRAIHLLRTGELFF
>TRBV5-1|TRBJ2-1
CASSLGGRAGGSNEQFF
>TRBV10-3|TRBJ2-5
CAISWDSGSSKTQYF
>TRBV9|TRBJ2-1
CASSLRSGPTWHEQFF
>TRBV19|TRBJ1-2
CASSPGIYGYTF
>TRBV3-1|TRBJ2-5
CASSQERGGEKETQYF
>TRBV18|TRBJ1-1
CASSPPAATEAFF
>TRBV28|TRBJ1-2
CASSPRILGYTF
>TRBV3-1|TRBJ2-3
CASSHVGAPVQYF
>TRBV4-1|TRBJ1-1
CASSQKGHEAFF
>TRBV21-1|TRBJ1-5
CASSSNFGRWLGDSNQPQHF
>TRBV20-1|TRBJ1-1
CSASLRTQADTEAFF
>TRBV24-1|TRBJ2-1
CATSDFGQGSNNEQFF
>TRBV4-1|TRBJ2-1
CASSQRHRSSYNEQFF
>TRBV19|TRBJ2-3
CASSPDFDTQYF
>TRBV9|TRBJ1-1
CASSARTQGVTEAFF
>TRBV5-1|TRBJ2-3
CASSLKRRGSSTDTQYF
>TRBV15|TRBJ2-7
CATSRESSWEDAYEQYF
>TRBV27|TRBJ2-7
CASSWDGWAYEQYF
>TRBV11-3|TRBJ1-6
CASSLLWGESSYNSPLHF
>TRBV20-1|TRBJ2-3
CSASGIGRVAGVSTDTQYF
>TRBV15|TRBJ2-6
CATSRDSDSGANVLTF
>TRBV4-1|TRBJ2-7
CASSQDPLWGGAYEQYF
>TRBV7-6|TRBJ2-1
CASSLAGGRDEQFF
>TRBV2|TRBJ2-7
CASSGGQLEQYF
>TRBV18|TRBJ1-1
CASSPRVKNTEAFF
>TRBV7-9|TRBJ2-7
CASSLKGQPYEQYF
>TRBV25-1|TRBJ2-1
CASSDTREQFF
>TRBV19|TRBJ1-1
CASRTGPTEAFF
>TRBV27|TRBJ2-7
CASSLRQGPYEQYF
>TRBV5-5|TRBJ2-5
CASSLDQYQETQYF
>TRBV6-1|TRBJ1-2
CASSSGPTGTSVAYTF
>TRBV4-2|TRBJ2-5
CASSQDYGALAGDETQYF
>TRBV7-9|TRBJ2-1
CASSLARVARYNEQFF
>TRBV12-3/TRBV12-4|TRBJ2-1
CASRLAGRYNEQFF
>TRBV12-3/TRBV12-4|TRBJ2-5
CASSHPPGGGETQYF
>TRBV27|TRBJ1-1
CASSLSPGTGNTEAFF
>TRBV9|TRBJ1-2
CASSEYQGSYGYTF
>TRBV6-5|TRBJ2-7
CASSSGTGVEQYF
>TRBV11-2|TRBJ2-1
CASSLIGSVYAESSYNEQFF
>TRBV6-1|TRBJ2-3
CASRRLGGGTDTQYF
>TRBV7-8|TRBJ2-3
CASSLGVLAGVLSSTDTQYF
>TRBV4-1|TRBJ2-2
CASSPGSGTGELFF
>TRBV7-2|TRBJ2-7
CASTLGSRGTYEQYF
>TRBV28|TRBJ2-3
CATRPTKMADTQYF
>TRBV5-8|TRBJ2-5
CASSPRGRGETQYF
>TRBV4-1|TRBJ1-1
CASSRTGTGKTEAFF
>TRBV13|TRBJ1-1
CASSRGEDTEAFF